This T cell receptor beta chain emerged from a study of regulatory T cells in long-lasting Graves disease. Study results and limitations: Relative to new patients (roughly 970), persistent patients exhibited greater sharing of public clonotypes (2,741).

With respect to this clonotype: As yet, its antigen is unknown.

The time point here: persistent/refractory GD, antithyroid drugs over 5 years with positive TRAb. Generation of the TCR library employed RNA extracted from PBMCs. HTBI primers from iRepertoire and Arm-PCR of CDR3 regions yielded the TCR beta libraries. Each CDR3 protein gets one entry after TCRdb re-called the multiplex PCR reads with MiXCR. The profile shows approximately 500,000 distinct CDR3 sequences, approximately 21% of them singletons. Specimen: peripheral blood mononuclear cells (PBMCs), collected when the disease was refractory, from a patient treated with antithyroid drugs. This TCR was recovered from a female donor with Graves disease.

This chain's CDR3 is CASSQEETLQNTEAFF. CDR3 sequence (DNA): TGTGCCAGCAGCCAAGAAGAAACCCTCCAGAACACTGAAGCTTTCTTT. V usage is TRBV4-2 and J usage is TRBJ1-1; no firm D call. V was trimmed by 0 bases and J by 1 base, leaving 12 bases between them. The length of the CDR3 is 16 residues. Germline V gene lookup returns CDR1 LGHNA and CDR2 YNFKEQ.